This T cell receptor beta chain was identified during a study of breast tumors, draining lymph nodes, adjacent tissues. Study-level results: Tumors had less TCR diversity than lymph nodes, more than nontumor tissue. The data were judged consistent with most tumor T cells coming from lymph node and expanding in tumor. Data only fit, rather than demonstrated, lymph node origin of most tumor T cells. Tumor and nontumor repertoires were significantly more similar in luminal-like than in basal-like breast cancer.

This clonotype was counted ten times or more. Its antigen remains unidentified. MiXCR, applied by TCRdb to the multiplex PCR reads, yields one record per CDR3 protein. The sample shows 66,000 or so distinct CDR3 sequences, approximately 45% of them seen only once. This CDR3 is built from 21 residues. CDR1 and CDR2 from the germline V gene are SGHVS and FQNEAQ. With 0 bases removed from V and 7 bases from J, the gap between germline ends came to 34 bases. The sample taken for sequencing was breast tumor tissue. The V and J genes are TRBV7-8 and TRBJ2-7; perhaps TRBD2 as D (6 bases). This clonotype was sampled from a female donor with breast cancer. Some clones in this sample may be carry-over from other donors' samples. CDR3 residues: CASSLASPTIPLPPGVREQYF. CDR3 bases: TGTGCCAGCAGCTTAGCTAGTCCGACTATCCCTCTGCCACCGGGGGTAAGAGAGCAGTACTTC.